This is a list of T cell receptor beta chains from one sample in a study of blood T cell repertoires in COVID-19. Generated by immunoSEQ multiplex PCR, the TCRdb table keeps only in-frame clones and is missing some. The sample gives 65,000 to 90,000 clones, around 91% of which show up once; roughly 6% is in the top ten. The sequenced sample consisted of peripheral blood. All receptors derive from a human donor in a cohort sampled during active COVID-19. Each CDR3 is given with its conserved first and last residue. The D gene is left open where the match is weak. The size field is filled for only some rows; it gives once, few, many or a size class.

d_call,clone_size,j_call,v_call,cdr3_nt,cdr3_aa
TRBD1,-,TRBJ2-1,TRBV9,TGTGCCAGCAGCGTTATACCGGGACAGGGAGACAATGAGCAGTTCTTC,CASSVIPGQGDNEQFF
-,-,TRBJ1-5,TRBV7-2,TGTGCCAGCAGCTCCCAACCGAACAGCGGGGCGGGCAATCAGCCCCAGCATTTT,CASSSQPNSGAGNQPQHF
TRBD1,-,TRBJ2-7,TRBV18,TGTGCCAGCTCACCATCCACAGGGGTGGGGAGTTACGAGCAGTACTTC,CASSPSTGVGSYEQYF
-,-,TRBJ1-2,TRBV7-2,TGTGCCAGCAGCTTCAGGACAGATGGCTACACCTTC,CASSFRTDGYTF
-,-,TRBJ2-1,TRBV7-3,TGTGCCAGCAGCTTACTCTACGGGGATGAGCAGTTCTTC,CASSLLYGDEQFF
-,-,TRBJ2-7,TRBV6-5,TGTGCCAGCAGTTACTCGACCGGCGGAAGCACCTACGAGCAGTACTTC,CASSYSTGGSTYEQYF
TRBD2,once,TRBJ2-5,TRBV7-2,TGTGCCAGCAGCTTACAGCGGGGGGGAGAGACCCAGTACTTC,CASSLQRGGETQYF
TRBD1,-,TRBJ1-2,TRBV5-6,TGTGCCAGCAGCCCTCTTATACAGGGGATTTATGGCTACACCTTC,CASSPLIQGIYGYTF
TRBD1,few,TRBJ2-7,TRBV15,TGTGCCACCAGCCTGTGGACAGGCTCCTACGAGCAGTACTTC,CATSLWTGSYEQYF
-,few,TRBJ2-3,TRBV30,TGTGCCTGGAGTCCCCGGGAGACGCAGTATTTT,CAWSPRETQYF
-,-,TRBJ2-6,TRBV25-1,TGTGCCAGCAGCACTGGGGCCAACGTCCTGACTTTC,CASSTGANVLTF
-,-,TRBJ1-4,TRBV19,TGTGCCAGTAGTATGACCGGGACAACTGAAAAACTGTTTTTT,CASSMTGTTEKLFF
-,-,TRBJ1-5,TRBV3-1/TRBV3-2,TGTGCCAGCAGCCAATCTTTCGGAGGGCAGACTAGCAATCAGCCCCAGCATTTT,CASSQSFGGQTSNQPQHF
TRBD1,-,TRBJ2-5,TRBV19,TGTGCCAGTAGGCGACAGGGGGAGGAGACCCAGTACTTC,CASRRQGEETQYF
TRBD2,-,TRBJ2-7,TRBV5-6,TGTGCCAGCAGGTTAGCGGGGGGGCCCCACGAGCAGTACTTC,CASRLAGGPHEQYF
TRBD1,-,TRBJ2-1,TRBV25-1,TGTGCCAGCAGTGAATGGACAGGGTTAACCTACAATGAGCAGTTCTTC,CASSEWTGLTYNEQFF
TRBD1,-,TRBJ2-7,TRBV6-2/TRBV6-3,TGTGCCAGCAGTACCACCGGGACAGGGGATTACGAGCAGTACTTC,CASSTTGTGDYEQYF
TRBD2,-,TRBJ2-5,TRBV11-3,TGTGCCAGCAGCACCATTCGGGGGGAGGGAGAGACCCAGTACTTC,CASSTIRGEGETQYF
TRBD2,-,TRBJ2-3,TRBV7-3,TGTGCCAGCAGCTTAATGCCTAGCGGGGCCGCAGATACGCAGTATTTT,CASSLMPSGAADTQYF
-,-,TRBJ2-5,TRBV7-2,TGTGCCAGCAGCACAATAATGGTAGAGACCCAGTACTTC,CASSTIMVETQYF
-,-,TRBJ2-3,TRBV4-2,TGTGCCAGCAGCCAAGATAGGGGATTGGATACGCAGTATTTT,CASSQDRGLDTQYF
TRBD1,once,TRBJ2-2,TRBV10-3,TGTGCCATCAGTGGTGGGCCGGGACAGAGTACCGGGGAGCTGTTTTTT,CAISGGPGQSTGELFF
TRBD2,once,TRBJ2-1,TRBV4-1,TGCGCCAGCAGCCCTCCCCTGCGGGGGGGCCTATTCTCCTACAATGAGCAGTTCTTC,CASSPPLRGGLFSYNEQFF
-,-,TRBJ2-7,TRBV19,TGTGCCAGTAGTCGTGGGCACCACCCCTACGAGCAGTACTTC,CASSRGHHPYEQYF
TRBD1,-,TRBJ2-7,TRBV7-9,TGTGCCAGCAGCTTAGTGACAGGGGCTTGGGAGCAGTACTTC,CASSLVTGAWEQYF
-,-,TRBJ1-6,TRBV6-4,TGTGCCAGCAGTGATATACCGGGAGGACCGGGTAATTCACCCCTCCACTTT,CASSDIPGGPGNSPLHF
-,few,TRBJ2-1,TRBV19,TGTGCCAGTAGTCCGACAACCCGCTCCTACAATGAGCAGTTCTTC,CASSPTTRSYNEQFF
TRBD1,-,TRBJ2-7,TRBV19,TGTGCCAGTAACAACAGACAGGGGGCCTACGAGCAGTACTTC,CASNNRQGAYEQYF
TRBD1,-,TRBJ1-5,TRBV7-2,TGTGCCAGCAGCCCATGGGGACAGACAAGCAATCAGCCCCAGCATTTT,CASSPWGQTSNQPQHF
-,-,TRBJ2-1,TRBV6-6,TGTGCCAGCGGGGGACTCGCGGATGAGCAGTTCTTC,CASGGLADEQFF
-,-,TRBJ2-7,TRBV3-1/TRBV3-2,TGTGCCAGCAGCCGTGAAGCACTCTCCTACGAGCAGTACTTC,CASSREALSYEQYF
TRBD1,few,TRBJ2-7,TRBV9,TGTGCCAGCAGCGCTCACGGGACAGGGCGCGAGCAGTACTTC,CASSAHGTGREQYF
TRBD1,-,TRBJ2-7,TRBV6-4,TGTGCCAGCAGGCTTCCCACTCCGACAGGGTACCACGAGCAGTACTTC,CASRLPTPTGYHEQYF
TRBD2,-,TRBJ2-3,TRBV5-5,TGTGCCAGCCAAGCGGGGGAACTCACAGATACGCAGTATTTT,CASQAGELTDTQYF
TRBD1,-,TRBJ2-1,TRBV10-1,TGCGCCAGCAGTGAGGGACAGGGGGCCTACAATGAGCAGTTCTTC,CASSEGQGAYNEQFF
-,-,TRBJ2-7,TRBV6-5,TGTGCCAGCAGTTCCCAGGGGGGCTCTCCCTACGAGCAGTACTTC,CASSSQGGSPYEQYF
TRBD1,-,TRBJ2-7,TRBV7-9,TGTGCCAGCAGCTTAACGGGACAGGGTTCGGGCGAGCAGTACTTC,CASSLTGQGSGEQYF
-,few,TRBJ1-4,TRBV5-5,TGTGCCAGCAGCTTGAGGAACAGGGTCAGAACTAATGAAAAACTGTTTTTT,CASSLRNRVRTNEKLFF
TRBD1,-,TRBJ2-7,TRBV6-5,TGTGCCAGCAGTCGTACACGACAGGGTTACGAGCAGTACTTC,CASSRTRQGYEQYF
TRBD1,-,TRBJ1-1,TRBV28,TGTGCCAGCAGTTCACTCACTGGACAGGGAAGGGGTGAAGCTTTCTTT,CASSSLTGQGRGEAFF
TRBD2,-,TRBJ2-7,TRBV11-3,TGTGCCAGCAGCTTAGACCCCCGGCGGGGGACCCTCCACGAGCAGTACTTC,CASSLDPRRGTLHEQYF
-,-,TRBJ1-2,TRBV21-1,TGTGCCAGCAGCAAGAGGGGGTTCTGTGGCTACACCTTC,CASSKRGFCGYTF
-,-,TRBJ1-3,TRBV15,TGTGCCACCAGCAGTACAGGGTATGGAAACACCATATATTTT,CATSSTGYGNTIYF
-,-,TRBJ2-3,TRBV6-5,TGTGCCAGCAGTTACTCGAATCAGGGAACAGATACGCAGTATTTT,CASSYSNQGTDTQYF
TRBD1,-,TRBJ2-7,TRBV9,TGTGCCAGCAGCGTAGTTGGGACAGGGGTCGAGCAGTACTTC,CASSVVGTGVEQYF
TRBD1,-,TRBJ1-6,TRBV5-6,TGTGCCAGCAGCGTACAGGGGGTTCTCCCCAATTCACCCCTCCACTTT,CASSVQGVLPNSPLHF
TRBD1,-,TRBJ1-5,TRBV10-2,TGCGCCAGCAGGGGGACAGGTGGGCCCCAGCATTTT,CASRGTGGPQHF
-,medium-sized,TRBJ2-7,TRBV7-9,TGTGCCAGCAGCTTTTGGAGTTTCGAGCAGTACTTC,CASSFWSFEQYF
-,-,TRBJ2-3,TRBV4-3,TGCGCCAGCAGCCAAGGAATGGCGAGGAGCACAGATACGCAGTATTTT,CASSQGMARSTDTQYF
TRBD2,-,TRBJ2-1,TRBV6-5,TGTGCCAGCAGTTACTCGTCAGCGGGGGGGCAAAATGAGCAGTTCTTC,CASSYSSAGGQNEQFF
TRBD2,-,TRBJ2-1,TRBV5-1,TGCGCCAGCTCAATGGGACTAGTCTACAATGAGCAGTTCTTC,CASSMGLVYNEQFF
-,-,TRBJ2-7,TRBV14,TGTGCCAGCCGCCAGAGGGAAGGTCCCTACGAGCAGTACTTC,CASRQREGPYEQYF
TRBD1,few,TRBJ1-6,TRBV7-8,TGTGCCAGCAGCTTAGCTCCAACAGGGGACGAAAGCTCCTATAATTCACCCCTCCACTTT,CASSLAPTGDESSYNSPLHF
TRBD2,-,TRBJ2-5,TRBV6-2/TRBV6-3,TGTGCCAGCAGTTACGTGGCTAGCGGACAAGAGACCCAGTACTTC,CASSYVASGQETQYF
TRBD2,-,TRBJ2-7,TRBV4-1,TGCGCCAGCAGCCAAGCGCCTAGCGGGGGGAGCTCCTACGAGCAGTACTTC,CASSQAPSGGSSYEQYF